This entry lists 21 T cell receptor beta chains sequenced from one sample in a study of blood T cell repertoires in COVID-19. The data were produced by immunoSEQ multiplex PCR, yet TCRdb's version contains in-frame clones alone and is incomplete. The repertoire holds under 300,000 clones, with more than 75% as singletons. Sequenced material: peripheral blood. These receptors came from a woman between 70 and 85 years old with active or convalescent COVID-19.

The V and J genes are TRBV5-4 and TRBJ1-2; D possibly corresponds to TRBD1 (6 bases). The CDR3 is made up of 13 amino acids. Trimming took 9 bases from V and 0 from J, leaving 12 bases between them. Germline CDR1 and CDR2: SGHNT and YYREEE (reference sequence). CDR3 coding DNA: TGTGCCATCCCGGACAGCCCTAACTATGGCTACACCTTC. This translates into CAIPDSPNYGYTF. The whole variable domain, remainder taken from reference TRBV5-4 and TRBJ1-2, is ETGVTQSPTHLIKTRGQQVTLRCSSQSGHNTVSWYQQALGQGPQFIFQYYREEENGRGNFPPRFSGLQFPNYSSELNVNALELDDSALYLCAIPDSPNYGYTFGSGTRLTVV.

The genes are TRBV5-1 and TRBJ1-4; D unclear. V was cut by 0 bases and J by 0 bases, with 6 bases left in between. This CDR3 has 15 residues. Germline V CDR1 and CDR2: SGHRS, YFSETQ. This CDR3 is CASSLDGATNEKLFF. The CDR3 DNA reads TGCGCCAGCAGCTTGGACGGTGCAACTAATGAAAAACTGTTTTTT.

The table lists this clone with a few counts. The CDR3 nucleotides are TGTGCCAGCAGTTTCATGAACACTGAAGCTTTCTTT. Residues: CASSFMNTEAFF. The chain recombines TRBV25-1 with TRBJ1-1; unclear D gene. V was pared by 5 bases and J by 0 bases, with 4 bases between. CDR3 length: 12 residues. Germline CDR1 and CDR2: MGHDK and SYGVNS.

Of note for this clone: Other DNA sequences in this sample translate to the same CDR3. CDR3 protein: CASSPGQGDQPQHF. The DNA of the CDR3 is TGCGCCAGCAGCCCCGGACAGGGAGATCAGCCCCAGCATTTT. V usage is TRBV5-1 and J usage is TRBJ1-5; 8 positions match TRBD1. The CDR3 has 14 amino acids. The V and J ends lost 4 bases and 5 bases, in that order; junction bases with no gene match: 5. Germline V gene data show CDR1 as SGHRS and CDR2 as YFSETQ.

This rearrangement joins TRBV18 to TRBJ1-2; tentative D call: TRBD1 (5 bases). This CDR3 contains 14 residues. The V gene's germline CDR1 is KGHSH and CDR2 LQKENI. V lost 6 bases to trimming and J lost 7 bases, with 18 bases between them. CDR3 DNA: TGTGCCAGCTCCCGACCCGGGCCAGGGTCTGGCTACACCTTC. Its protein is CASSRPGPGSGYTF.

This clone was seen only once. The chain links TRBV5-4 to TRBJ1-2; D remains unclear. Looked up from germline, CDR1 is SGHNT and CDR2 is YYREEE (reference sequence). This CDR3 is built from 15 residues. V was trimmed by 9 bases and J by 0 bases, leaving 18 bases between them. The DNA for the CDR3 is TGTGCCACCCTATTTCGGAGAGAGGCTAACTATGGCTACACCTTC. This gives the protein CATLFRREANYGYTF. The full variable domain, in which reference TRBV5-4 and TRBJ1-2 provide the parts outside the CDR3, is ETGVTQSPTHLIKTRGQQVTLRCSSQSGHNTVSWYQQALGQGPQFIFQYYREEENGRGNFPPRFSGLQFPNYSSELNVNALELDDSALYLCATLFRREANYGYTFGSGTRLTVV.

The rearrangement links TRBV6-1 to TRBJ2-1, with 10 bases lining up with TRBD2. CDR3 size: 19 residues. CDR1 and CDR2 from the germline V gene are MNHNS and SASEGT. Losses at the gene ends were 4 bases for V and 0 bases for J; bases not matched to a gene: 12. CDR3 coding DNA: TGTGCCAGCAGTGCCAGGCTAGCGGGGGCCCAGAGCTCCTACAATGAGCAGTTCTTC. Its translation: CASSARLAGAQSSYNEQFF.

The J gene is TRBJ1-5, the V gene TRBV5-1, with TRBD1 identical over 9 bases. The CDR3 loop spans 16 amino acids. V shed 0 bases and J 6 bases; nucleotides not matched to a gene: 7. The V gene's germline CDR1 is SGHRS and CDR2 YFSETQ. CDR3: CASSLGGQGRGQPQHF. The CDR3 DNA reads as TGCGCCAGCAGCTTGGGGGGACAGGGTAGGGGTCAGCCCCAGCATTTT.

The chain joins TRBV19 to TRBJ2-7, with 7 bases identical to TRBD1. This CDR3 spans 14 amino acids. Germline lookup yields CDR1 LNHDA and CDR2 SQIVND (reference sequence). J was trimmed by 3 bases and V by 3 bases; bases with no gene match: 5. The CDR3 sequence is CASSIVDRNYEQYF. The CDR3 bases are TGTGCCAGTAGTATCGTGGACAGGAACTACGAGCAGTACTTC.

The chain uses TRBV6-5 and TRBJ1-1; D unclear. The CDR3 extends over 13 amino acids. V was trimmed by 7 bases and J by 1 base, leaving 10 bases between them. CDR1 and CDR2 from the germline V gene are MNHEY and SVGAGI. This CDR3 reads CASTYEENTEAFF. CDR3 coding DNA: TGTGCCAGCACATACGAGGAGAACACTGAAGCTTTCTTT.

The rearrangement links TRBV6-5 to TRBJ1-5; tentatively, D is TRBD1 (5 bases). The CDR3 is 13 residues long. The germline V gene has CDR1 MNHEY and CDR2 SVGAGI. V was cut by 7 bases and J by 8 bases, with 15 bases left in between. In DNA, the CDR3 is TGTGCCAGCATAGGCCAGCTCAGGGAGCCCCAGCATTTT. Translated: CASIGQLREPQHF.

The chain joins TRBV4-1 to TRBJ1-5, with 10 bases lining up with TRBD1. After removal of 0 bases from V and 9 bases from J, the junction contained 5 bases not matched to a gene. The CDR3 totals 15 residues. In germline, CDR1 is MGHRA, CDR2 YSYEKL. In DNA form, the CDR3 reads TGCGCCAGCAGCCAAGAGGGGACAGGGGTGGGGCCCCAGCATTTT. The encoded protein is CASSQEGTGVGPQHF.

The CDR3 region is CATSRRAGGQETQYF. As DNA, the CDR3 is TGTGCCACCAGCAGACGAGCGGGGGGGCAAGAGACCCAGTACTTC. The chain joins TRBV15 to TRBJ2-5, with TRBD2 matching 10 bases. Germline V gene lookup returns CDR1 LNHNV and CDR2 YYDKDF (reference sequence). Trimming took 2 bases from V and 2 from J; bases not matched to a gene: 2. CDR3 length: 15 residues.

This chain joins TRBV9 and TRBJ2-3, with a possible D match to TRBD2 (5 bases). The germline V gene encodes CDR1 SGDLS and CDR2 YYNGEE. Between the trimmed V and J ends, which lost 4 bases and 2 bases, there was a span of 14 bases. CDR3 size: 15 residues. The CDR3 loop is CASSPTRPLTDTQYF. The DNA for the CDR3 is TGTGCCAGCAGCCCTACTAGACCTCTCACAGATACGCAGTATTTT.

CDR3 bases: TGCAGCGTCCAATACCCAGCGCTAAATGAAAAACTGTTTTTT. Translated, it gives CSVQYPALNEKLFF. V usage is TRBV29-1 and J usage is TRBJ1-4; D is unclear. CDR3 size: 14 residues. Germline CDR1 is SQVTM and CDR2 is ANQGSEA. The ends were cut back, 6 bases at V and 5 bases at J, with 16 bases in the middle.

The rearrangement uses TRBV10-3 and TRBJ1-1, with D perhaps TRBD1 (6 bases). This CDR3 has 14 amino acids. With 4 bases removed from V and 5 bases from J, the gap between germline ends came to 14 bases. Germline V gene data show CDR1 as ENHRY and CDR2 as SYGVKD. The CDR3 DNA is TGTGCCATCAGTGTAGGGGGGGAGCGTACTGAAGCTTTCTTT. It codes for CAISVGGERTEAFF.

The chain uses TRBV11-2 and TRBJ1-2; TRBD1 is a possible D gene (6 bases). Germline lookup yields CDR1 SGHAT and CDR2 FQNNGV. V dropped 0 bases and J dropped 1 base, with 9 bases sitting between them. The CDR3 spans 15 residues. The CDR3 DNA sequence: TGTGCCAGCAGCTTAGAGAGACAGGTTAACTATGGCTACACCTTC. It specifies CASSLERQVNYGYTF.

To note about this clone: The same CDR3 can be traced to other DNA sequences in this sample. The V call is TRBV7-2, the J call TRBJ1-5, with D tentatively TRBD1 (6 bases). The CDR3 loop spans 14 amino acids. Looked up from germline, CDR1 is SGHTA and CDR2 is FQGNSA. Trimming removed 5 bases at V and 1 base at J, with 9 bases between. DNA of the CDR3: TGTGCCAGCAGCCTACAGGGAAGCAATCAGCCCCAGCATTTT. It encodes CASSLQGSNQPQHF.

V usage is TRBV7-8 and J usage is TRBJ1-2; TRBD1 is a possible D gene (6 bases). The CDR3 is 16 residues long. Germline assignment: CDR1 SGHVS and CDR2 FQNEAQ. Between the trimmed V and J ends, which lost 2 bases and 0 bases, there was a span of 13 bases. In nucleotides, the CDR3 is TGTGCCAGCAGCTTAAAGAGGGGGTTTACTAACTATGGCTACACCTTC. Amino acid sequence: CASSLKRGFTNYGYTF.

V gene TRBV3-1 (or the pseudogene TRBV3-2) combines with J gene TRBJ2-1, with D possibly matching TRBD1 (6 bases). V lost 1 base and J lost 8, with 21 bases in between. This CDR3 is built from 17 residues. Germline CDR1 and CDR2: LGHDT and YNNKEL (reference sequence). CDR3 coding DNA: TGTGCCAGCAGCCAAGTGGCGTTTGGGCAGGGGAAACATGAGCAGTTCTTC. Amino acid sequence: CASSQVAFGQGKHEQFF.

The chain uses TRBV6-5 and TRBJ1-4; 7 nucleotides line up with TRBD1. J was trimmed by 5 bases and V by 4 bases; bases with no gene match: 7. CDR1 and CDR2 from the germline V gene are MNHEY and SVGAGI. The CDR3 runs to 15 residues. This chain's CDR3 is CASSFGQALNEKLFF. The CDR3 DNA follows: TGTGCCAGCAGTTTCGGACAGGCTTTAAATGAAAAACTGTTTTTT.